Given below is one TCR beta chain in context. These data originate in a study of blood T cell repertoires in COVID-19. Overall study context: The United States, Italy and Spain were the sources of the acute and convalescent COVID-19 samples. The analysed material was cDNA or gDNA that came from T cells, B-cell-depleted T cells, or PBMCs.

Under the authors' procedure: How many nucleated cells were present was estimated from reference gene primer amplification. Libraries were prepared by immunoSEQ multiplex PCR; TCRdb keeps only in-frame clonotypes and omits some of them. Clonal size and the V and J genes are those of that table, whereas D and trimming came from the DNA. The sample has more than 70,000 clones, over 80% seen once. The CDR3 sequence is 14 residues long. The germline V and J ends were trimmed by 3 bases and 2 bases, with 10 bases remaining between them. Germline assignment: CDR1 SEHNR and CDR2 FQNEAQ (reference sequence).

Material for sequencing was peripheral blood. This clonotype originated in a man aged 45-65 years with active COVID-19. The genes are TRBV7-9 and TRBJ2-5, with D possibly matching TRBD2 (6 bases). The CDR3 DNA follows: TGTGCCAGCAGCTTTTATAGCGGACAAGAGACCCAGTACTTC. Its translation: CASSFYSGQETQYF.